This T cell receptor beta chain was identified during a study of blood T cell repertoires in COVID-19 (dated by TCRdb to the early 2020s). Broadly, across the study: Collaborator samples came from the United States, Italy and Spain and covered acute and convalescent phases of COVID-19. The samples were drawn from the first 160 participants of the ongoing ImmuneRACE study and from roughly 1,300 subjects provided by 6 global collaborators. Subjects who had been exposed to COVID-19, were actively infected with it, or had recovered from it provided the deeply sampled blood TCRbeta repertoires that made up the dataset. The repertoires were released in a freely available public database meant as a resource for research on the immune response to SARS-CoV-2. Nearly every sample came with metadata listing a de-identified subject ID, COVID-19 status, age in years and sex. Where available, HLA class I and class II types were taken from metadata supplied by the sample provider and were not determined by assay-based typing. The material from the prospective study consisted of cDNA or gDNA derived from T cells, B-cell-depleted T cells, or PBMCs.

The immunoSEQ Assay, a bias-controlled multiplex PCR, was used to amplify TCRbeta CDR3 regions from genomic DNA. Per the original workflow: Within the assay, amplification of reference gene primers was used to estimate how many nucleated cells each sample contained. Sequence reads were collapsed and filtered to measure the absolute abundance of every unique TCRbeta CDR3 rearrangement. Productive Simpson clonality was computed per sample as the square root of Simpson's diversity index over productive rearrangements. This is the immuneACCESS table as TCRdb keeps it, with only in-frame sequences that have V and J called. A part of the clones is gone; compared with another copy, unresolved V genes explain less than half, and the rest is unexplained. V and J calls and clone size come straight from that table; D and trimming were deduced from the DNA. The sample table holds about 170,000 clones, of which approximately 90% were seen once. The top ten clonotypes cover roughly 25% of the sample.

Findings and caveats that apply to the study as a whole: The amount of clinical and demographic metadata varied by source and participant and was provided uncurated.

The collaborating institutions used their own protocols to collect whole blood in K2EDTA tubes. Collaborator samples were shipped for TCRbeta analysis as frozen whole blood, isolated PBMCs, or DNA extracted from either sample type. Worth noting for this clone: Its antigen remains unidentified. Qualities for individual bases were not recorded, and no much larger clone is one base off.

The origin of this receptor is a man aged 55-75 years with acute or convalescent COVID-19. The specimen sequenced was peripheral blood.

The nucleotides read TGTGCCAGCAGCATGACAGGGGGGCAAGAGACCCAGTACTTC. The encoded protein is CASSMTGGQETQYF. This sequence uses TRBV7-3 and TRBJ2-5, and TRBD1 matches 9 of the central bases. Inclusive of the bounding cysteine and phenylalanine, the CDR3 is 14 residues long. Only CDR3 DNA is held: 42 bases, read in frame from base 1. Based on the germline V gene, the CDR1 and CDR2 sequences are SGHTA and FQGTGA. Ends trimmed: V by 5 bases, J by 2 bases; bases unmatched to a gene: 3.